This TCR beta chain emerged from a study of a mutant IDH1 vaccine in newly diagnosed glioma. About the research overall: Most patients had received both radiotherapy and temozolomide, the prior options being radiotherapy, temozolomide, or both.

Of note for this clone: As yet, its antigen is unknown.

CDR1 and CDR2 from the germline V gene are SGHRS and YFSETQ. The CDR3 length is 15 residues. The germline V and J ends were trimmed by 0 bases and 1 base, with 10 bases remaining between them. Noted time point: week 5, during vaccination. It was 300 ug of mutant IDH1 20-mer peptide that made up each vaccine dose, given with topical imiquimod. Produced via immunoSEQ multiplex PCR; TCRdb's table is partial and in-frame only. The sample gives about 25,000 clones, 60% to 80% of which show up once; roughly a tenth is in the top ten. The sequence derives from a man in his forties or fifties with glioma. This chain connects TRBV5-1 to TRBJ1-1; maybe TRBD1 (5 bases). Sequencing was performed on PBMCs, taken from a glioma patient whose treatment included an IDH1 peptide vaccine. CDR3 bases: TGCGCCAGCAGCTTGGACGGCCAGGGGAACACTGAAGCTTTCTTT. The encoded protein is CASSLDGQGNTEAFF.